Listed here are 18 T cell receptor beta chains from one sample, sequenced in a study of regulatory T cells in long-lasting Graves disease. The authors built TCR beta libraries using iRepertoire HTBI primers and Arm-PCR of CDR3 regions. TCRdb itself ran the multiplex PCR reads through MiXCR, one entry per CDR3 protein. The table records 250,000 to 300,000 distinct CDR3 sequences, around 18% of them present only once. Time point indicated: newly diagnosed GD, antithyroid drugs for less than 3 months. TCR sequences were obtained from RNA taken from PBMCs. These data were also filed under a second study, of T cells in Graves' hyperthyroidism and ophthalmopathy.

Sequenced here: peripheral blood mononuclear cells (PBMCs), sampled at new diagnosis, from a patient treated with antithyroid drugs. These TCRs come from a young woman with Graves disease.

This clonotype was seen ten or more times. The rearrangement links TRBV6-1 to TRBJ1-2; D call uncertain. Trimming removed 0 bases from V and 0 bases from J, with 8 bases in between. Germline V gene data show CDR1 as MNHNS and CDR2 as SASEGT. The CDR3 is 15 residues long. The CDR3 nucleotides are TGTGCCAGCAGTGAAGCAGCCCCAGCTAACTATGGCTACACCTTC. It specifies CASSEAAPANYGYTF.

This chain connects TRBV9 to TRBJ2-1, with 8 bases identical to TRBD1. Germline CDR1 reads SGDLS; CDR2 reads YYNGEE. CDR3 length: 16 amino acids. The V and J ends lost 0 bases and 4 bases, in that order; junction bases with no gene match: 6. The CDR3 nucleotides read TGTGCCAGCAGCGTAGGGGGACAGGTTAAATACAATGAGCAGTTCTTC. Protein: CASSVGGQVKYNEQFF.

This clonotype was detected many times. The chain links TRBV20-1 to TRBJ2-5; D not resolved. Germline lookup yields CDR1 DFQATT and CDR2 SNEGSKA (reference sequence). Trimming stripped 2 bases from V and 2 bases from J, with 6 bases between. This CDR3 has 12 amino acids. The DNA of the CDR3 is TGCAGTGCTAGACCCATACAAGAGACCCAGTACTTC. Translating gives CSARPIQETQYF.

This clonotype was seen many times. The chain combines TRBV7-8 with TRBJ1-1; D not certain. Trimming cost V 0 bases and J 0 bases, with 8 bases left between them. CDR3 length: 15 amino acids. Germline loops: CDR1 SGHVS, CDR2 FQNEAQ. The CDR3 DNA sequence: TGTGCCAGCAGCTTAGCGTCTGCAATGAACACTGAAGCTTTCTTT. It is translated as CASSLASAMNTEAFF.

The V call is TRBV3-1, the J call TRBJ2-4; 8 positions agree with TRBD1. The CDR3 spans 21 residues. The ends lost 1 base at V and 3 bases at J; junction bases unmatched: 20. Germline V gene data show CDR1 as LGHDT and CDR2 as YNNKEL (reference sequence). The CDR3 DNA follows: TGTGCCAGCAGCCAAGGTTGGGGACAGGAGACCCCATTTGCTGTCAAAAACATTCAGTACTTC. Protein product: CASSQGWGQETPFAVKNIQYF.

The genes are TRBV6-2 or TRBV6-3 and TRBJ1-5, with D possibly matching TRBD1 (6 bases). Trimming took 5 bases from V and 3 from J, leaving 14 bases between them. Germline V gene lookup returns CDR1 MNHEY and CDR2 SVGEGT. The CDR3 loop spans 15 amino acids. CDR3 DNA: TGTGCCAGCAGTCCAGGGGCCGGCGACAATCAGCCCCAGCATTTT. Translating it yields CASSPGAGDNQPQHF.

This clonotype was observed at least ten times. The chain uses TRBV12-3 or TRBV12-4 and TRBJ1-2; no clear D gene. There are 14 residues in the CDR3. V dropped 5 bases and J dropped 4 bases, with 14 bases sitting between them. CDR3: CASSPRVPIYGYTF. CDR3 in DNA: TGTGCCAGCAGTCCGAGAGTGCCTATCTATGGCTACACCTTC.

This clonotype has just a few counts. V gene TRBV4-1 combines with J gene TRBJ1-3; 7 bases match TRBD1. V shed 1 base and J 3 bases; nucleotides not matched to a gene: 6. The CDR3 contains 16 residues. CDR1 and CDR2 from the germline V gene are MGHRA and YSYEKL. Here the CDR3 reads CASSQVWGQFGNTIYF. CDR3 nucleotides: TGCGCCAGCAGCCAAGTATGGGGACAGTTTGGAAACACCATATATTTT.

This clonotype was found many times. The V call is TRBV29-1, the J call TRBJ2-3, with 7 bases lining up with TRBD2. Looked up from germline, CDR1 is SQVTM and CDR2 is ANQGSEA. CDR3 size: 13 residues. The V segment lost 3 bases and the J segment 6 bases; nucleotides outside the gene matches: 6. CDR3 sequence (DNA): TGCAGCGTTGAGGGAGGGCGGTCTGATACGCAGTATTTT. As protein: CSVEGGRSDTQYF.

This clonotype has a count of ten or more. The rearrangement joins TRBV7-9 to TRBJ2-3; a possible D gene is TRBD1 (6 bases). The CDR3 covers 15 residues. The ends were cut back, 5 bases at V and 4 bases at J, with 16 bases in the middle. The germline gives CDR1 SEHNR, CDR2 FQNEAQ (reference sequence). CDR3 protein: CASSLRDTIPDTQYF. The CDR3 DNA reads as TGTGCCAGCAGCCTCCGGGACACCATTCCAGATACGCAGTATTTT. The variable domain in full, completed from reference TRBV7-9 and TRBJ2-3, reads DTGVSQNPRHKITKRGQNVTFRCDPISEHNRLYWYRQTLGQGPEFLTYFQNEAQLEKSRLLSDRFSAERPKGSFSTLEIQRTEQGDSAMYLCASSLRDTIPDTQYFGPGTRLTVL.

This clonotype was found many times. V is TRBV20-1 and J is TRBJ1-2; D unresolved. This CDR3 is 14 amino acids long. V was cut by 0 bases and J by 1 base, with 9 bases left in between. Germline CDR1 DFQATT, CDR2 SNEGSKA (reference sequence). This CDR3 reads CSARDSIINYGYTF. CDR3 bases: TGCAGTGCTAGAGATTCAATAATTAACTATGGCTACACCTTC.

This chain joins TRBV5-1 and TRBJ2-3; 7 nucleotides agree with TRBD2. The J call may be mistaken, given a closer DNA end match to TRBJ2-7. The germline gives CDR1 SGHRS, CDR2 YFSETQ. This CDR3 is built from 15 residues. CDR3 DNA sequence: TGCGCCAGCAGCTTAAGCGGGACCGGATTCTACGAGCAGTACTTC. It translates to CASSLSGTGFYEQYF.

There are many counts of this clonotype. DNA for the CDR3: TGTGCCAGCAGCTTAGCAGCGGGAGTGCAGAAGTACACTGAAGCTTTCTTT. It encodes CASSLAAGVQKYTEAFF. This chain joins TRBV7-9 and TRBJ1-1; D gene unclear. Germline V gene lookup returns CDR1 SEHNR and CDR2 FQNEAQ (reference sequence). V lost 0 bases to trimming and J lost 3 bases, with 17 bases between them. This CDR3 has 17 amino acids.

This clonotype was counted at least ten times. The chain uses TRBV5-1 and TRBJ2-5, with D possibly being TRBD1 or TRBD2 (5 bases each). Germline assignment: CDR1 SGHRS and CDR2 YFSETQ. The CDR3 contains 16 residues. V lost 2 bases, J lost 4 bases, and 18 bases lay in between. In DNA, the CDR3 is TGCGCCAGCAGCTTTTCTGGCCGGGGAAGGGGAGAGACCCAGTACTTC. As protein: CASSFSGRGRGETQYF.

This clonotype was seen a handful of times. A clone one base away is much larger, so this may be a read error. The gene calls are TRBV14 and TRBJ2-2; D perhaps matches TRBD1 (6 bases). V lost 1 base and J 1 base, leaving 22 bases between the germline ends. CDR3 length: 20 residues. Looked up from germline, CDR1 is SGHDN and CDR2 is FVKESK. The CDR3 DNA is TGTGCCAGCAGCCAAGTCCTACCTTGTACCGGGACATTGAACACCGGGGAGCTGTTTTTT. This gives the protein CASSQVLPCTGTLNTGELFF.

In its sample, this clonotype was seen many times. The chain is built from TRBV11-2 and TRBJ2-5, with 7 bases fitting TRBD2. CDR1 is SGHAT, CDR2 FQNNGV, per germline. V dropped 3 bases and J dropped 2; count of bases not matched to a gene: 0. This CDR3 region has 13 residues. CDR3 region: CASSLGGQETQYF. CDR3 coding DNA: TGTGCCAGCAGCTTGGGGGGGCAAGAGACCCAGTACTTC.

This clonotype was seen a few times. The V call is TRBV20-1, the J call TRBJ1-2; 7 bases match TRBD1. Trimming cost V 6 bases and J 4 bases; bases outside gene matches: 5. Looked up from germline, CDR1 is DFQATT and CDR2 is SNEGSKA (reference sequence). The CDR3 has 12 residues. The CDR3 coding sequence is TGCAGTGCCCAGGGGGGGGGCTATGGCTACACCTTC. Translated, it gives CSAQGGGYGYTF.

Worth noting for this clonotype: This may be a read error: a much more frequent sequence differs by one nucleotide. The gene calls are TRBV20-1 and TRBJ1-5, with TRBD1 as a possible D gene (5 bases). The CDR3 runs to 14 residues. CDR1 is DFQATT and CDR2 is SNEGSKA in the germline V gene (reference sequence). V was pared by 5 bases and J by 5 bases, with 16 bases between. The CDR3: CSALKGTADQPQHF. Here the CDR3 DNA reads TGCAGTGCTCTTAAGGGGACGGCGGATCAGCCCCAGCATTTT.